The T cell receptor beta chain described here comes from a study of early T cells in non-severe SARS-CoV-2 infection (TCRdb year 2021). About the investigation overall: TCR sequencing used bulk RNA from unsorted whole blood, so alpha and beta chains could not be paired.

This was a case-control study nested in a cohort of healthcare workers in London, UK, who had nasopharyngeal swab PCR tests and blood samples taken every week. Healthcare workers were enrolled in the week of the UK lockdown, from 23 to 31 March 2020, and were followed every week for up to roughly 16 weeks. Beyond this particular receptor, the publication reports: VDJdb matching was skewed toward anti-spike CD8 responses, so virus-specific expansions were likely underestimated and private and CD4 specificities were missed.

The library came from 5' RACE. The sample was run on a NextSeq 500. Unique molecular identifiers were attached to individual cDNA molecules in the TCR library protocol so that sequencing error and PCR bias could be corrected. Sequencing covered both TCR alpha and beta chains, and within each sample the abundances of alpha and beta sequences were tightly co-correlated. The paper's processing steps were these. Decombinator V4 was used to annotate TCR sequences for V gene, J gene and CDR3. Expanded TCRs were defined as changing significantly between any two time points under a Poisson model with p below 0.0001. TCR abundances were normalised to the total number of TCRs sequenced per sample and were expressed as counts per million. MAIT TCRs were defined by TRAV1-2 paired with TRAJ12, TRAJ20 or TRAJ33, and iNKT TCRs by TRAV10 paired with TRAJ18. A search of VDJdb, accessed on 1 November 2021, was run for TCRs annotated to CMV, EBV and SARS-CoV-2, with TCRs annotated for multiple antigens excluded. TCRdb passed the public sequencing reads through fastp at Q25 and MiXCR, retaining productive beta sequences. Every distinct CDR3 protein forms one entry, paired with its most common genes and DNA. The V and J calls were not made by the authors but by TCRdb's processing. The sample includes approximately 31,000 distinct CDR3 sequences, with approximately 7% observed a single time. Of the sample, 2.7% falls within the top ten clones.

This clonotype has just a few counts. This clone's antigen is unknown. Per-base quality was not reported, and no clone a single base away is much larger than it. According to the germline V gene (reference sequence), CDR1 reads LNHNV and CDR2 reads YYDKDF. Cut back by 1 base and 3 bases, the V and J ends lie 13 bases apart. The CDR3 runs 15 amino acids, cysteine and phenylalanine included. Solely the CDR3 DNA is kept, with 45 bases framed from the first base. Specimen: whole blood. This receptor was identified in an adult who was a healthcare worker with PCR-confirmed SARS-CoV-2 infection or an uninfected control (not recorded which). The sequence links TRBV15 to TRBJ2-7, with no reliable assignment of the D segment. The nucleotide sequence reads TGTGCCACCAGCAGAGTAGAAGGACCGAACTACGAGCAGTACTTC. This codes for CATSRVEGPNYEQYF. With the portions outside the CDR3 filled from the reference TRBV15 and TRBJ2-7 genes, the complete variable region becomes DAMVIQNPRYQVTQFGKPVTLSCSQTLNHNVMYWYQQKSSQAPKLLFHYYDKDFNNEADTPDNFQSRRPNTSFCFLDIRSPGLGDTAMYLCATSRVEGPNYEQYFGPGTRLTVT.